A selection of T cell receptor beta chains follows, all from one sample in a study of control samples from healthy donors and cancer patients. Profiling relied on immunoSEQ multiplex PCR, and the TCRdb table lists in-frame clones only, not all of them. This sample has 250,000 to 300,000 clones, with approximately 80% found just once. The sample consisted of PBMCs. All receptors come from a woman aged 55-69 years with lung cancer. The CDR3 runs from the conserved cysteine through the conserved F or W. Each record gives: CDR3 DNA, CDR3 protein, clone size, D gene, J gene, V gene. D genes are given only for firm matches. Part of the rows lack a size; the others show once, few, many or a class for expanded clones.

DNA: TGCGCCAGCAGCCTGGCCGGGGGTGTGGGCTACACCTTC
CDR3: CASSLAGGVGYTF
size: few
D: NA
J: TRBJ1-2
V: TRBV5-1

DNA: TGTGCCATCAGGAGGACAGGGGCGCTGCACACTGAAGCTTTCTTT
CDR3: CAIRRTGALHTEAFF
size: NA
D: TRBD1
J: TRBJ1-1
V: TRBV10-3

DNA: TGTGCCAGCGCCACAGGGTTTTCGAGCACCATATATTTT
CDR3: CASATGFSSTIYF
size: NA
D: NA
J: TRBJ1-3
V: TRBV11-1

DNA: TGTGCCAGCAGGCTGGGGGCTGTGAACACCGGGGAGCTGTTTTTT
CDR3: CASRLGAVNTGELFF
size: NA
D: NA
J: TRBJ2-2
V: TRBV27

DNA: TGTGCCACCAGAGGGATCGGAAACACCATATATTTT
CDR3: CATRGIGNTIYF
size: NA
D: NA
J: TRBJ1-3
V: TRBV24-1

DNA: TGTGCCAGCTCTCCTACAGAGGATCAGCCCCAGCATTTT
CDR3: CASSPTEDQPQHF
size: NA
D: NA
J: TRBJ1-5
V: TRBV18

DNA: TGTGCCAGCAGCCCTACTAGCATTGCCTACGAGCAGTACTTC
CDR3: CASSPTSIAYEQYF
size: few
D: NA
J: TRBJ2-7
V: TRBV7-8

DNA: TGTGCCAGCAGCCAAGAAGGGACAGGGGTGGGCGGCTACACCTTC
CDR3: CASSQEGTGVGGYTF
size: NA
D: TRBD1
J: TRBJ1-2
V: TRBV3-1/TRBV3-2

DNA: TGTGCCAGCAGCTTGGCCTCGAAAGGGAGGAACACCGGGGAGCTGTTTTTT
CDR3: CASSLASKGRNTGELFF
size: once
D: NA
J: TRBJ2-2
V: TRBV5-4

DNA: TGCGCCAGCAGCTTGGCAGGGGGGCTCCACTACGAGCAGTACTTC
CDR3: CASSLAGGLHYEQYF
size: many
D: NA
J: TRBJ2-7
V: TRBV5-1

DNA: TGTGCCAGCAGTGCTCTACAGGGGGATTTGGGTACGCAGTATTTT
CDR3: CASSALQGDLGTQYF
size: once
D: TRBD1
J: TRBJ2-3
V: TRBV2

DNA: TGTGCCACCAGTGATCAGGGAAGAGGGGTCCAAGAGACCCAGTACTTC
CDR3: CATSDQGRGVQETQYF
size: NA
D: NA
J: TRBJ2-5
V: TRBV24-1

DNA: TGTGCCAGCAGCCCGGTAGCCACAGATACGCAGTATTTT
CDR3: CASSPVATDTQYF
size: NA
D: NA
J: TRBJ2-3
V: TRBV11-3

DNA: TGTGCCAGCTCCCCCAGGGATCCCGGGGAGCTGTTTTTT
CDR3: CASSPRDPGELFF
size: NA
D: NA
J: TRBJ2-2
V: TRBV18

DNA: TGTGCCAGCAGCGTAGCTCGGACCTGGGGACTCTATTCACCCCTCCACTTT
CDR3: CASSVARTWGLYSPLHF
size: NA
D: NA
J: TRBJ1-6
V: TRBV9

DNA: TGTGCCAGCAGTTTCAAACGCACAGATACGCAGTATTTT
CDR3: CASSFKRTDTQYF
size: once
D: NA
J: TRBJ2-3
V: TRBV27

DNA: TGTGCCAGCAGCCAAGTCGGGGGGACCTATAATTCACCCCTCCACTTT
CDR3: CASSQVGGTYNSPLHF
size: NA
D: NA
J: TRBJ1-6
V: TRBV3-1/TRBV3-2

DNA: TGTGCCAGCAGTTTAGGGACCATGAACACTGAAGCTTTCTTT
CDR3: CASSLGTMNTEAFF
size: NA
D: NA
J: TRBJ1-1
V: TRBV28

DNA: TGCGCCAGCAGCCAAGATTCCAGGACAGCGGAGCAGTACTTC
CDR3: CASSQDSRTAEQYF
size: few
D: NA
J: TRBJ2-7
V: TRBV4-1

DNA: TGTGCCAGCAGCTTACCGGGACAGAATAATTCACCCCTCCACTTT
CDR3: CASSLPGQNNSPLHF
size: NA
D: TRBD1
J: TRBJ1-6
V: TRBV7-2

DNA: TGTGCCATCAGCGACCACCTACTAGCGGGGCAGGGGTACGAGCAGTACTTC
CDR3: CAISDHLLAGQGYEQYF
size: NA
D: TRBD2
J: TRBJ2-7
V: TRBV10-3

DNA: TGCGCCAGCAGCTTGGATGGCACTCCTAACACTGAAGCTTTCTTT
CDR3: CASSLDGTPNTEAFF
size: once
D: NA
J: TRBJ1-1
V: TRBV5-1

DNA: TGTGCCAGCAGCTTAGCGGCAGGGGTGCCGAACTATGGCTACACCTTC
CDR3: CASSLAAGVPNYGYTF
size: NA
D: NA
J: TRBJ1-2
V: TRBV7-2

DNA: TGTGCCAGTAGTATTGGGACAGGGTTTGTCTCTGCCGAAGCTTTCTTT
CDR3: CASSIGTGFVSAEAFF
size: NA
D: TRBD1
J: TRBJ1-1
V: TRBV19

DNA: TGTGCCATCAGTTTTCCGGGCCTGAAGCGGGGCTACACCTTC
CDR3: CAISFPGLKRGYTF
size: NA
D: NA
J: TRBJ1-2
V: TRBV10-3

DNA: TGTGCCAGTAGTATTGAGGGCAGCGGGGGAGATACGCAGTATTTT
CDR3: CASSIEGSGGDTQYF
size: NA
D: TRBD2
J: TRBJ2-3
V: TRBV19

DNA: TGCGCCAGCAGCCCCGGGACAGGGGGCACAGATACGCAGTATTTT
CDR3: CASSPGTGGTDTQYF
size: NA
D: TRBD1
J: TRBJ2-3
V: TRBV10-1

DNA: TGTGCCAGCAGCGAAACCCCGAACACTGAAGCTTTCTTT
CDR3: CASSETPNTEAFF
size: NA
D: NA
J: TRBJ1-1
V: TRBV7-6

DNA: TGTGCCAGCAGCGGGGGACTAGCGGGGCTATACAATGAGCAGTTCTTC
CDR3: CASSGGLAGLYNEQFF
size: NA
D: TRBD2
J: TRBJ2-1
V: TRBV9

DNA: TGCGCCAGCAGCTTTTACGGGGCCACAGATACGCAGTATTTT
CDR3: CASSFYGATDTQYF
size: NA
D: NA
J: TRBJ2-3
V: TRBV5-1

DNA: TGTGCCACCAGCAGAGATCCCGGGACCGGGCAGTACTTC
CDR3: CATSRDPGTGQYF
size: few
D: NA
J: TRBJ2-7
V: TRBV15

DNA: TGTGCCAGCATGCTAGGCACCGGGGAGCTGTTTTTT
CDR3: CASMLGTGELFF
size: NA
D: NA
J: TRBJ2-2
V: TRBV7-9

DNA: TGTGCCACCAGTGGACTAGCCTACAATGAGCAGTTCTTC
CDR3: CATSGLAYNEQFF
size: few
D: NA
J: TRBJ2-1
V: TRBV24-1

DNA: TGTGCCAGCAGCGGACGCAGGGGAGGTTTGGAGACCCAGTACTTC
CDR3: CASSGRRGGLETQYF
size: NA
D: NA
J: TRBJ2-5
V: TRBV9

DNA: TGTGCCAGCAGGGGGACAGTGAACACTGAAGCTTTCTTT
CDR3: CASRGTVNTEAFF
size: few
D: TRBD1
J: TRBJ1-1
V: TRBV28

DNA: TGTGCCAGCAGGTACTACGATGAGCAGTTCTTC
CDR3: CASRYYDEQFF
size: few
D: NA
J: TRBJ2-1
V: TRBV12-3/TRBV12-4

DNA: TGTGCCAGCAGTGAACGATGGATAGCGGGCTACACCTTC
CDR3: CASSERWIAGYTF
size: once
D: NA
J: TRBJ1-2
V: TRBV6-1

DNA: TGTGCCAGCTCATCAGACAGGAGCGAGACCCAGTACTTC
CDR3: CASSSDRSETQYF
size: NA
D: NA
J: TRBJ2-5
V: TRBV18

DNA: TGCGCCAGCAGCTTGGACGGGGCAGTCTACAATGAGCAGTTCTTC
CDR3: CASSLDGAVYNEQFF
size: NA
D: NA
J: TRBJ2-1
V: TRBV5-1

DNA: TGTGCCACCAGCAGAGATGGGACAGGGGGACAGAGCAATGAGCAGTTCTTC
CDR3: CATSRDGTGGQSNEQFF
size: NA
D: TRBD1
J: TRBJ2-1
V: TRBV15

DNA: TGTGCCAGCAGGCGGGGCGCGGGTTTGTACGAGCAGTACTTC
CDR3: CASRRGAGLYEQYF
size: NA
D: NA
J: TRBJ2-7
V: TRBV27

DNA: TGTGCCAGCAGCGTAGCTTCGGGGGCAGATACGCAGTATTTT
CDR3: CASSVASGADTQYF
size: NA
D: NA
J: TRBJ2-3
V: TRBV9

DNA: TGTGCCAGCAGCTTAGGCGGGGCTAATAGCAATCAGCCCCAGCATTTT
CDR3: CASSLGGANSNQPQHF
size: NA
D: NA
J: TRBJ1-5
V: TRBV7-9

DNA: TGTGCCAGCAGTTTATTTGTAGGGGAAGGTCAGCCCCAGCATTTT
CDR3: CASSLFVGEGQPQHF
size: NA
D: NA
J: TRBJ1-5
V: TRBV28

DNA: TGTGCCACCAGCAGAGATCTGTGGTCGGATTCCTACGAGCAGTACTTC
CDR3: CATSRDLWSDSYEQYF
size: NA
D: NA
J: TRBJ2-7
V: TRBV15

DNA: TGTGCCAGCAGCTTACAAGACGGGGTTGAAGCTTTCTTT
CDR3: CASSLQDGVEAFF
size: NA
D: NA
J: TRBJ1-1
V: TRBV7-3

DNA: TGTGCCAGCAGTTTATCCCTATTCGGCACTGAAGCTTTCTTT
CDR3: CASSLSLFGTEAFF
size: NA
D: NA
J: TRBJ1-1
V: TRBV27

DNA: TGTGCCACCAGTGATTCCGGGGGGCCCGGCAATGAGCAGTTCTTC
CDR3: CATSDSGGPGNEQFF
size: NA
D: NA
J: TRBJ2-1
V: TRBV24-1

DNA: TGCGCCAGCAGCTTCAGCGGGAGACGGGCGGCAGATACGCAGTATTTT
CDR3: CASSFSGRRAADTQYF
size: NA
D: TRBD2
J: TRBJ2-3
V: TRBV5-1

DNA: TGTGCCAGCAGTTACGAGGCGGGGACAGGGGGCTATGGCTACACCTTC
CDR3: CASSYEAGTGGYGYTF
size: NA
D: TRBD1
J: TRBJ1-2
V: TRBV6-6

DNA: TGTGCCATCAGTGAGAGGGGGTTGGCAGGAGAAAAACTGTTTTTT
CDR3: CAISERGLAGEKLFF
size: NA
D: NA
J: TRBJ1-4
V: TRBV10-3

DNA: TGCGCCAGCAGTCCCCGGGACAGGGGCGTTAAAAACATTCAGTACTTC
CDR3: CASSPRDRGVKNIQYF
size: NA
D: TRBD1
J: TRBJ2-4
V: TRBV23-1